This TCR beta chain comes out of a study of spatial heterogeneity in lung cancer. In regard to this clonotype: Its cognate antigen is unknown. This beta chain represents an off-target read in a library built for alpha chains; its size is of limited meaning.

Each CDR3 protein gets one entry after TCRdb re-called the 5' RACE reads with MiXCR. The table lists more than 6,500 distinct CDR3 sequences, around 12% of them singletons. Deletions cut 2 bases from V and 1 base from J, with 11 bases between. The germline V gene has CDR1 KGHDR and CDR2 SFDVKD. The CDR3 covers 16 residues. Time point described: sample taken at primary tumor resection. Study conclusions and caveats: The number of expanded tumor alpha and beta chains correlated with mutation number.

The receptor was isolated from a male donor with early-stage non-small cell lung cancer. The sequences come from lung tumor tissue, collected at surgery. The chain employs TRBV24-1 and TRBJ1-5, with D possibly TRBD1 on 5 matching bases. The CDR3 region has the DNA TGTGCCACCAGTGATTCGGGGGTTGAAAGCAATCAGCCCCAGCATTTT. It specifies CATSDSGVESNQPQHF.